Listed here are 11 T cell receptor beta chains from one sample, sequenced in a study of CD8 T cells in Susac syndrome. cDNA came from roughly 0.47 to 1 ug RNA primed by random hexamers. TCRdb independently ran MiXCR on the immunoSEQ multiplex PCR reads; one entry per CDR3 protein. The table records around 280,000 distinct CDR3 sequences, roughly 94% of them present only once. Sequenced sample: CD4+ T cells from PBMCs. The source of these receptors is a human donor with multiple sclerosis.

This CDR3 reads CAISPGGDTQYF. CDR3 coding DNA: TGTGCCATCAGTCCCGGGGGGGATACGCAGTATTTT. This sequence joins TRBV10-3 and TRBJ2-3; 7 nucleotides line up with TRBD2. There are 12 residues in the CDR3. Looked up from germline, CDR1 is ENHRY and CDR2 is SYGVKD. V trimming: 5 bases; J trimming: 6 bases; junction bases outside the gene matches: 2.

This chain uses TRBV3-1 with TRBJ2-3; D uncertain. Deletions cut 1 base from V and 1 base from J, with 18 bases between. CDR1 is LGHDT and CDR2 is YNNKEL in the germline V gene (reference sequence). The CDR3 contains 18 residues. The CDR3 is CASSQVRGKGPGTDTQYF. The CDR3 DNA reads TGTGCCAGCAGCCAAGTTCGTGGGAAGGGCCCGGGCACAGATACGCAGTATTTT.

V gene TRBV19 combines with J gene TRBJ1-5, with D uncertain. This CDR3 is built from 14 residues. CDR1 and CDR2 (germline): LNHDA, SQIVND (reference sequence). Deletions cut 7 bases from V and 9 bases from J, with 19 bases between. CDR3 nucleotide sequence: TGTGCCAGTACCCCATCTCCGGCGATCGGGCCCCAGCATTTT. Translating gives CASTPSPAIGPQHF.

The chain is built from TRBV7-2 and TRBJ2-3, with D possibly being TRBD2 (5 bases). The germline gives CDR1 SGHTA, CDR2 FQGNSA. The CDR3 runs 16 residues. Trimming shortened V by 5 bases and J by 5 bases, and 20 bases separated the two germline ends. The chain's CDR3 is CASSTSFEGAGDTQYF. CDR3 DNA: TGTGCCAGCAGCACCTCTTTTGAGGGAGCAGGAGATACGCAGTATTTT.

The rearrangement uses TRBV30 and TRBJ2-2; D not resolved. The CDR3 covers 14 residues. The V gene lost 0 bases and the J gene lost 3 bases, with 8 bases spanning the gap. Germline V gene lookup returns CDR1 GTSNPN and CDR2 SVGIG (reference sequence). Here the CDR3 DNA reads TGTGCCTGGAGTGTAATAGGGTACACCGGGGAGCTGTTTTTT. Its protein product is CAWSVIGYTGELFF.

The chain recombines TRBV11-3 with TRBJ1-2, with D possibly matching TRBD1 (5 bases). The V and J ends lost 3 bases and 4 bases respectively, with 18 bases between them. Looked up from germline, CDR1 is SGHNT and CDR2 is YENEEA. The CDR3 runs 16 residues. Here the CDR3 reads CASSLGPAKWSYGYTF. The DNA for the CDR3 is TGTGCCAGCAGCTTGGGGCCAGCGAAATGGAGCTATGGCTACACCTTC.

The V and J genes are TRBV11-2 and TRBJ2-1, with TRBD1 matching 7 bases. V shed 7 bases and J 7 bases; nucleotides not matched to a gene: 19. The germline V gene has CDR1 SGHAT and CDR2 FQNNGV. The CDR3 length is 17 residues. CDR3 DNA: TGTGCCAGCACCAACCGACCCGGCCAGGGGGTATTTAATGAGCAGTTCTTC. Encoded protein: CASTNRPGQGVFNEQFF.

The chain uses TRBV30 and TRBJ2-6; D possibly corresponds to TRBD1 (6 bases). The CDR3 spans 13 residues. Per germline, CDR1 GTSNPN and CDR2 SVGIG (reference sequence). The germline V and J ends were trimmed by 0 bases and 15 bases, with 15 bases remaining between them. CDR3 loop: CAWSVAAGVALTF. As DNA, the CDR3 is TGTGCCTGGAGTGTCGCGGCAGGGGTCGCCCTGACTTTC.

This clonotype was detected once. V gene TRBV12-3 or TRBV12-4 combines with J gene TRBJ2-1, with D tentatively TRBD1 (6 bases). V lost 0 bases to trimming and J lost 6 bases, with 15 bases between them. The length of the CDR3 is 16 residues. CDR3 in amino acids: CASSLALQGGGNEQFF. The CDR3, as DNA: TGTGCCAGCAGTTTAGCGCTACAGGGTGGAGGCAATGAGCAGTTCTTC.

The chain links TRBV10-3 to TRBJ1-5, with 7 nucleotides matching TRBD1. The CDR3 runs 15 residues. Germline assignment: CDR1 ENHRY and CDR2 SYGVKD. CDR3 bases: TGTGCTACCGGGACAGCCCAAAGGGGCAATCAGCCCCAGCATTTT. This gives the protein CATGTAQRGNQPQHF.

The chain uses TRBV27 and TRBJ2-7; D is undetermined. V was pared by 6 bases and J by 5 bases, with 17 bases between. Germline V gene data show CDR1 as MNHEY and CDR2 as SMNVEV (reference sequence). The CDR3 is made up of 14 amino acids. The CDR3 DNA is TGTGCCAGCAGCCCGTGGCCGCCACGAGACGAGCAGTACTTC. Protein sequence: CASSPWPPRDEQYF.